This T cell receptor beta chain was profiled in a study of control samples from healthy donors and cancer patients. This clone turned up a few times. The repertoire was sequenced with immunoSEQ multiplex PCR; TCRdb's copy has only in-frame clones and lacks some. Among approximately 150,000 clones, roughly 92% were seen once, and the ten largest hold about 1.4%. Per the germline V gene, CDR1 is SGHVS and CDR2 is FQNEAQ. J was trimmed by 6 bases and V by 3 bases; bases with no gene match: 2. The CDR3 spans 14 residues. The sample comprised blood. The chain couples TRBV7-8 to TRBJ1-6; 7 bases are a match to TRBD1. This receptor was obtained from a woman between 18 and 29 years old in good health. CDR3 amino acids: CASSLGDSNSPLHF. The CDR3 DNA sequence: TGTGCCAGCAGCTTGGGGGACAGTAATTCACCCCTCCACTTT.